The 17 T cell receptor beta chains presented below share a single source sample, sequenced in a study of T cell repertoires in cytomegalovirus infection (dated by TCRdb to the late 2010s). Sequencer: Illumina HiSeq 1500. TCRdb reprocessing: public reads trimmed at Q25 with fastp, clones called with MiXCR, in-frame beta chains kept. When rows share a CDR3 protein, they turn into one entry using the most common DNA and genes. The table for this sample lists about 530,000 distinct CDR3 sequences; around 27% of them were counted only once. The ten largest clones represent less than 15% of the sample. Sequencing input: PBMCs. These receptors all come from a human donor in good health (CMV status not recorded). Some clones in this sample may be carry-over from other donors' samples.

This clonotype was counted a few times. Here the CDR3 reads CASSLGWGGSPEAFF. CDR3 in DNA: TGTGCCAGCAGCTTAGGCTGGGGCGGCAGTCCTGAAGCTTTCTTT. The chain uses TRBV7-9 and TRBJ1-1; tentatively, D is TRBD1 (5 bases). CDR3 size: 15 residues. V was shortened by 1 base and J by 6 bases, with 15 bases between the two germline ends. The germline gives CDR1 SEHNR, CDR2 FQNEAQ (reference sequence).

The V call is TRBV6-1, the J call TRBJ1-1; perhaps TRBD1 as D (5 bases). Trimming left V 6 bases short and J 3 bases short, with 11 bases between. Germline CDR1 and CDR2: MNHNS and SASEGT. CDR3 length: 13 residues. The CDR3 protein is CASRAIGDTEAFF. For the CDR3, the DNA is TGTGCCAGCAGAGCCATAGGGGACACTGAAGCTTTCTTT.

The chain is built from TRBV6-5 and TRBJ2-1; a weak D match, TRBD2 (6 bases). CDR3 length: 17 residues. From germline, CDR1 is MNHEY and CDR2 SVGAGI. The V gene lost 6 bases and the J gene lost 5 bases, with 23 bases spanning the gap. DNA of the CDR3: TGTGCCAGCAGCCGCCCCCCCTTCGGGAGTTTCGACAATGAGCAGTTCTTC. This translates into CASSRPPFGSFDNEQFF.

This clonotype turned up a few times. The chain recombines TRBV19 with TRBJ2-7; a possible D gene is TRBD1 (5 bases). Deletions cut 7 bases from V and 2 bases from J, with 15 bases between. The CDR3 covers 14 residues. Germline CDR1 reads LNHDA; CDR2 reads SQIVND (reference sequence). CDR3 amino acids: CASTPGPRAYEQYF. In DNA, the CDR3 is TGTGCCAGTACCCCCGGGCCCAGGGCCTACGAGCAGTACTTC.

The J gene is TRBJ2-1, the V gene TRBV6-1, with 8 positions matching TRBD2. The V and J ends lost 7 bases and 4 bases, in that order; junction bases with no gene match: 9. The CDR3 spans 15 residues. CDR1 is MNHNS and CDR2 is SASEGT in the germline V gene. Here the CDR3 reads CASNVGTRAYNEQFF. The CDR3 bases are TGTGCCAGCAACGTCGGGACTAGAGCTTACAATGAGCAGTTCTTC.

This clonotype was detected only a few times. V usage is TRBV5-5 and J usage is TRBJ1-1; D perhaps matches TRBD1 (6 bases). The V end lost 0 bases, the J end lost 0 bases, and 12 bases lay between the germline ends. Germline values: CDR1 SGHKS, CDR2 YYEKEE (reference sequence). The CDR3 has 16 amino acids. Here the CDR3 DNA reads TGTGCCAGCAGCTTGGAGGCAGGGACAATGAACACTGAAGCTTTCTTT. Protein product: CASSLEAGTMNTEAFF.

V gene TRBV13 combines with J gene TRBJ1-6; TRBD1 matches at 7 bases. This CDR3 has 19 residues. Germline V CDR1 and CDR2: PRHDT, FYEKMQ (reference sequence). The junction had 14 bases not matched to a gene; V was cut back by 1 base and J by 5 bases. The CDR3 coding sequence is TGTGCCAGCAGCTTAGCTTCGTGGAAGGGGACAGATAATAATTCACCCCTCCACTTT. Translating it yields CASSLASWKGTDNNSPLHF.

This clonotype was observed at least ten times. This sequence joins TRBV7-3 and TRBJ1-1; perhaps TRBD1 as D (5 bases). The germline V gene encodes CDR1 SGHTA and CDR2 FQGTGA. The CDR3 contains 13 residues. V dropped 5 bases and J dropped 4 bases, with 11 bases sitting between them. The CDR3 is CASSLHGGTEAFF. The CDR3 bases are TGTGCCAGCAGCCTCCACGGGGGCACTGAAGCTTTCTTT.

This clonotype was seen ten or more times. V gene TRBV7-9 combines with J gene TRBJ2-7; no firm D call. V was cut by 4 bases and J by 1 base, with 11 bases left in between. The germline CDR1 and CDR2 sequences are SEHNR and FQNEAQ (reference sequence). The CDR3 has 14 residues. CDR3 sequence (DNA): TGTGCCAGCAGCTCACCGCCTAGGTCCTACGAGCAGTACTTC. This encodes CASSSPPRSYEQYF.

The rearrangement links TRBV19 to TRBJ1-5; tentative D call: TRBD1 (5 bases). CDR3 size: 16 residues. Germline-derived CDR1 and CDR2 are LNHDA and SQIVND (reference sequence). V lost 1 base and J lost 4, with 14 bases in between. In nucleotides, the CDR3 is TGTGCCAGTAGTATAGTGACGGGGGTATGGAATCAGCCCCAGCATTTT. It encodes CASSIVTGVWNQPQHF.

This sequence joins TRBV6-2 or TRBV6-3 and TRBJ2-5, with D perhaps TRBD2 (6 bases). Germline CDR1 is MNHEY and CDR2 is SVGEGT. This CDR3 region has 12 residues. V gave up 8 bases and J gave up 2 bases, with 9 bases separating them. CDR3 bases: TGTGCCAGCGGGACTTTTCAAGAGACCCAGTACTTC. Its protein is CASGTFQETQYF.

The gene calls are TRBV5-1 and TRBJ2-7, with 8 bases aligning to TRBD2. CDR3 length: 15 amino acids. Trimming at V came to 3 bases and at J to 1 base, leaving 6 bases not matched to a gene. CDR1 SGHRS and CDR2 YFSETQ come from the germline V gene. Written as DNA, the CDR3 is TGCGCCAGCAGCTCCTTAGCGGGAACTTCCTACGAGCAGTACTTC. Protein product: CASSSLAGTSYEQYF.

This sequence joins TRBV27 and TRBJ1-1; 11 bases line up with TRBD1. The CDR3 is made up of 15 amino acids. The germline gives CDR1 MNHEY, CDR2 SMNVEV (reference sequence). After removal of 5 bases from V and 5 bases from J, the junction contained 7 bases not matched to a gene. CDR3 in amino acids: CASSTRTGGFTEAFF. The CDR3 DNA is TGTGCCAGCAGTACACGGACAGGGGGCTTTACTGAAGCTTTCTTT.

In its sample, this clonotype was seen many times. The gene calls are TRBV7-3 and TRBJ2-1; TRBD2 agrees at 7 bases. This CDR3 has 13 residues. V lost 5 bases and J lost 9; bases outside the gene matches: 7. Germline-derived CDR1 and CDR2 are SGHTA and FQGTGA. CDR3 residues: CASSRTTSSEQFF. For the CDR3, the DNA is TGTGCCAGCAGCCGAACGACTAGCAGTGAGCAGTTCTTC.

The rearrangement uses TRBV28 and TRBJ2-2, with D possibly matching TRBD2 (5 bases). The germline V gene encodes CDR1 MDHEN and CDR2 SYDVKM. Trimming took 0 bases from V and 0 from J, leaving 26 bases between them. The CDR3 contains 22 residues. The CDR3 reads CASSLCQVRGELSRANTGELFF. The CDR3 DNA follows: TGTGCCAGCAGTTTATGCCAGGTCCGGGGAGAATTGTCCCGAGCGAACACCGGGGAGCTGTTTTTT. Drawing the rest from reference TRBV28 and TRBJ2-2, the complete variable domain is DVKVTQSSRYLVKRTGEKVFLECVQDMDHENMFWYRQDPGLGLRLIYFSYDVKMKEKGDIPEGYSVSREKKERFSLILESASTNQTSMYLCASSLCQVRGELSRANTGELFFGEGSRLTVL.

This clonotype was counted a few times. This rearrangement joins TRBV25-1 to TRBJ1-5, with D possibly matching TRBD1 (6 bases). Trimming removed 6 bases from V and 8 bases from J, with 14 bases in between. Germline V gene lookup returns CDR1 MGHDK and CDR2 SYGVNS. The CDR3 has 13 residues. As DNA, the CDR3 is TGTGCCAGCAGGGGCGGGGGCCTTGAGCCCCAGCATTTT. This gives the protein CASRGGGLEPQHF.

In its sample, this clonotype was seen a few times. This chain connects TRBV20-1 to TRBJ2-1, with 7 bases lining up with TRBD2. The CDR3 has 15 residues. Per germline, CDR1 DFQATT and CDR2 SNEGSKA (reference sequence). The junction had 8 bases not matched to a gene; V was cut back by 1 base and J by 5 bases. CDR3 loop: CSARGEGGANNEQFF. CDR3 nucleotides: TGCAGTGCTAGAGGGGAGGGAGGGGCGAACAATGAGCAGTTCTTC.